This T cell receptor beta chain was documented in a study of blood T cell repertoires in COVID-19. There are 13 residues in the CDR3. Germline lookup yields CDR1 SGHRS and CDR2 YFSETQ. Trimming removed 2 bases from V and 5 bases from J, with 10 bases in between. Authors' analysis steps: Estimated nucleated cell counts came from reference gene primer amplification. Using immunoSEQ multiplex PCR, the repertoire was profiled, and TCRdb retains in-frame clones only, with some absent. V and J calls and clone size are those listed in that table; D and trimming were worked out from the DNA. The sample includes about 200,000 clones, just under 90% of them seen just once.

This chain uses TRBV5-1 with TRBJ1-1, with D uncertain. The sequencing sample was made of PBMCs or T cells enriched from blood (not recorded which). This receptor was obtained from a woman aged 30 to 39 with acute COVID-19. The CDR3 region has the DNA TGCGCCAGCAGCTTTGGCCCGGGGACTGAAGCTTTCTTT. As protein: CASSFGPGTEAFF.